The T cell receptor beta chain under discussion was sequenced for a study of T cell responses to AZD1222 COVID-19 vaccine. CDR1 is LGHNA and CDR2 is YNFKEQ in the germline V gene. The CDR3 covers 15 residues. V was clipped by 0 bases and J by 5 bases, with 8 bases between them. Profiled with immunoSEQ multiplex PCR; TCRdb holds only in-frame clones, not every one. The sample lists 95,000 to 150,000 clones, around 88% occurring once. This sequence originates from an adult in good health. This sequence joins TRBV4-2 and TRBJ1-6; no clear D. The input for sequencing was peripheral blood, taken on day 0 of AZD1222 vaccination. CDR3 sequence reads: CASSQDTAHNSPLHF. The CDR3 DNA reads as TGTGCCAGCAGCCAAGATACAGCACATAATTCACCCCTCCACTTT.